The T cell receptor beta chain described here comes from a study of cytomegalovirus exposure and HLA in healthy donors. Turning to the study itself: Early released data had tens of millions of unique TCRs, all coming from HLA-typed donors.

The junction had 2 bases not matched to a gene; V was cut back by 0 bases and J by 10 bases. The CDR3 contains 14 residues. CDR1 and CDR2 (germline): PRHDT, FYEKMQ (reference sequence). Comment on this clone: Antigen specificity is unknown.

Study-level findings and limits: Fewer than 20,000 TCR beta sequences were associated with HLA alleles at 0.05 false discovery rate in a later analysis. Because they were indistinguishable, some V segments, including TRBV6-2 and TRBV6-3, were excluded.

PCR primers comprised 60 Vbeta and 13 Jbeta primers. The data were produced by immunoSEQ multiplex PCR, yet TCRdb's version contains in-frame clones alone and is incomplete. Of 110,000 to 150,000 clones detected, 75% to 85% appear once; the ten largest clones hold about 4.4%. What was sequenced was PBMCs. The chain carries TRBV13 and TRBJ1-6, with 8 bases aligning to TRBD1. The TCR comes from a man in his forties in good health and CMV-seronegative. CDR3 DNA: TGTGCCAGCAGCTTAGGGGACAGGGACTCACCCCTCCACTTT. This encodes CASSLGDRDSPLHF. The entire variable domain, with the rest obtained from reference TRBV13 and TRBJ1-6, is as follows: AAGVIQSPRHLIKEKRETATLKCYPIPRHDTVYWYQQGPGQDPQFLISFYEKMQSDKGSIPDRFSAQQFSDYHSELNMSSLELGDSALYFCASSLGDRDSPLHFGNGTRLTVT.